These 14 T cell receptor beta chains originate from one sample sequenced in a study of early T cells in non-severe SARS-CoV-2 infection. TCRdb re-analysed the 5' RACE reads in MiXCR, keeping a single row per CDR3 protein. The table lists under 65,000 distinct CDR3 sequences, approximately 12% of them singletons. Sequenced sample: whole blood. The source is an adult who was a healthcare worker with PCR-confirmed SARS-CoV-2 infection or an uninfected control (not recorded which).

This clonotype was detected only a few times. The chain is built from TRBV11-2 and TRBJ1-1; TRBD1 aligns across 8 bases. This CDR3 contains 13 residues. Germline assignment: CDR1 SGHAT and CDR2 FQNNGV. The ends lost 7 bases at V and 6 bases at J; junction bases unmatched: 7. Here the CDR3 reads CASTRTGRPEAFF. The CDR3 coding sequence is TGTGCCAGCACCCGGACAGGGAGGCCTGAAGCTTTCTTT.

This clonotype came up a few times. J is TRBJ2-3 and V is TRBV4-1, with D hard to call. The ends were cut back, 0 bases at V and 4 bases at J, with 8 bases in the middle. Germline CDR1 reads MGHRA; CDR2 reads YSYEKL. This CDR3 has 14 amino acids. CDR3 in DNA: TGCGCCAGCAGCCAAGAGGAACGTGCAGATACGCAGTATTTT. This codes for CASSQEERADTQYF.

This clonotype was counted many times. The rearrangement uses TRBV12-3 or TRBV12-4 and TRBJ1-1; 10 nucleotides line up with TRBD1. CDR3 length: 17 amino acids. Trimming cost V 6 bases and J 5 bases; bases outside gene matches: 15. The CDR3 region is CASRGGSLGTGATEAFF. The CDR3 coding sequence is TGTGCCAGCAGGGGTGGCAGCCTAGGGACAGGGGCTACTGAAGCTTTCTTT.

The gene calls are TRBV20-1 and TRBJ2-7; 10 bases are shared with TRBD2. Per the germline V gene, CDR1 is DFQATT and CDR2 is SNEGSKA (reference sequence). The J segment lost 6 bases and the V segment lost 1 base, leaving 9 bases of the junction unmatched. This CDR3 is 15 amino acids long. CDR3 bases: TGCAGTGCTAGAGCTTCCAGCGGGGGGGCCCCCGAGCAGTACTTC. Its translation is CSARASSGGAPEQYF.

This clonotype appeared a few times. V usage is TRBV10-3 and J usage is TRBJ2-1; TRBD2 aligns across 8 bases. Germline V gene data show CDR1 as ENHRY and CDR2 as SYGVKD. CDR3 length: 15 residues. V lost 0 bases, J lost 12 bases, and 10 bases stayed unmatched. The CDR3 region has the DNA TGTGCCATCAGTGAGTCCCAGCGGGGGCCGAAGACGCAGTTCTTC. This gives the protein CAISESQRGPKTQFF.

The rearrangement links TRBV5-6 to TRBJ2-4; 7 nucleotides match TRBD1. CDR3 size: 15 residues. Germline V CDR1 and CDR2: SGHDT, YYEEEE. Unmatched junction bases numbered 11, after V lost 4 bases and J lost 7 bases. This CDR3 reads CASSVPRTGLNIQYF. As DNA, the CDR3 is TGTGCCAGCAGCGTTCCCAGGACAGGACTCAACATTCAGTACTTC. The full variable domain, completed using reference TRBV5-6 and TRBJ2-4, is DAGVTQSPTHLIKTRGQQVTLRCSPKSGHDTVSWYQQALGQGPQFIFQYYEEEERQRGNFPDRFSGHQFPNYSSELNVNALLLGDSALYLCASSVPRTGLNIQYFGAGTRLSVL.

This clonotype was counted between two and nine times. This chain links TRBV20-1 with TRBJ2-7; 9 bases fit TRBD2. V was pared by 3 bases and J by 6 bases, with 9 bases of the junction left unmatched. The CDR3 runs to 14 residues. Germline V gives CDR1 DFQATT, CDR2 SNEGSKA (reference sequence). CDR3 protein: CSASWRGGHVEQYF. For the CDR3, the DNA is TGCAGTGCTAGTTGGCGGGGGGGCCACGTCGAGCAGTACTTC.

This clonotype was picked up many times. The chain recombines TRBV9 with TRBJ2-3; the D is unclear. The ends were cut back, 0 bases at V and 4 bases at J, with 6 bases in the middle. The CDR3 covers 13 residues. Germline lookup yields CDR1 SGDLS and CDR2 YYNGEE. DNA for the CDR3: TGTGCCAGCAGCGTAGGAGGCGCAGATACGCAGTATTTT. It codes for CASSVGGADTQYF.

The table lists this clonotype with many counts. This chain uses TRBV5-1 with TRBJ2-7, with no clear D. This CDR3 spans 11 amino acids. With 2 bases removed from V and 3 bases from J, the gap between germline ends came to 3 bases. CDR1 is SGHRS and CDR2 is YFSETQ in the germline V gene. CDR3 sequence (DNA): TGCGCCAGCAGCTTAGACTACGAGCAGTACTTC. Translated, it gives CASSLDYEQYF.

The chain carries TRBV7-8 and TRBJ2-7, with no clear D. V lost 5 bases and J 5 bases, leaving 13 bases between the germline ends. The germline gives CDR1 SGHVS, CDR2 FQNEAQ. The CDR3 covers 13 residues. This chain's CDR3 is CASSPPGRDEQYF. The CDR3 nucleotides read TGTGCCAGCAGCCCACCCGGGCGCGACGAGCAGTACTTC.

This clonotype was recorded a few times. V and J are TRBV2 and TRBJ2-1; D call uncertain. There are 11 residues in the CDR3. V was cut by 8 bases and J by 5 bases, with 7 bases left in between. Germline V gene sequence: CDR1 SNHLY, CDR2 FYNNEI. CDR3 coding DNA: TGTGCCAGCTCGATGGACAATGAGCAGTTCTTC. Amino acids: CASSMDNEQFF.

This clonotype occurred a few times. J is TRBJ2-7 and V is TRBV6-6; 10 bases fit TRBD2. Germline trimming cut 5 bases from V and 6 bases from J; bases unmatched to any gene: 10. Germline lookup yields CDR1 MNHNY and CDR2 SVGAGI (reference sequence). The CDR3 contains 15 residues. In nucleotides, the CDR3 is TGTGCCAGCAGTCCCACTAGCGGGGCACCCGGCGAGCAGTACTTC. Its protein product is CASSPTSGAPGEQYF.

The genes are TRBV6-6 and TRBJ1-1; TRBD1 aligns across 7 bases. Looked up from germline, CDR1 is MNHNY and CDR2 is SVGAGI (reference sequence). Trimming at V came to 2 bases and at J to 6 bases, leaving 3 bases not matched to a gene. The CDR3 runs 13 residues. This CDR3 is CASSYGQGAEAFF. CDR3 DNA: TGTGCCAGCAGTTACGGTCAGGGGGCTGAAGCTTTCTTT.

This clonotype appeared a few times. J is TRBJ2-2 and V is TRBV12-3 or TRBV12-4; D is ambiguous. This CDR3 spans 11 amino acids. V was pared by 6 bases and J by 7 bases, with 6 bases between. In DNA form, the CDR3 reads TGTGCCAGCAGCCCCGACGGGGAGCTGTTTTTT. Translated: CASSPDGELFF.